Below, 30 T cell receptor beta chains from the same sample are listed, as sequenced in a study of CD8+ T cells in alopecia areata. Extraction of RNA preceded its reverse transcription into cDNA, which served as the sequencing template. Profiled with immunoSEQ multiplex PCR; TCRdb holds only in-frame clones, not every one. The sample records 85,000 to 95,000 clones, 70% to 85% being singletons. Treatment here: oral pan-JAK inhibitor, 5-10 mg twice daily. Sample: CD8+ T cells sorted from blood, taken at roughly week 45, from a patient treated with tofacitinib. The receptors derive from a human donor with alopecia areata.

The chain is built from TRBV2 and TRBJ1-2; no reliable D call. Germline V gene data show CDR1 as SNHLY and CDR2 as FYNNEI. The CDR3 contains 15 residues. V lost 6 bases, J lost 3 bases, and 17 bases lay in between. CDR3 residues: CASSPNSEGDYGYTF. CDR3 nucleotide sequence: TGTGCCAGCAGCCCCAATTCAGAGGGAGACTATGGCTACACCTTC.

This sequence joins TRBV15 and TRBJ1-1; D gene uncertain. This CDR3 spans 15 amino acids. V lost 0 bases to trimming and J lost 1 base, with 9 bases between them. From germline, CDR1 is LNHNV and CDR2 YYDKDF (reference sequence). The CDR3, as DNA: TGTGCCACCAGCAGAGATCGGGCGGGGAACACTGAAGCTTTCTTT. It is translated as CATSRDRAGNTEAFF.

Only a few counts were recorded for this clone. The gene calls are TRBV7-6 and TRBJ2-7; no clear D. CDR1 is SGHVS and CDR2 is FNYEAQ in the germline V gene. V dropped 5 bases and J dropped 1 base, with 9 bases sitting between them. This CDR3 has 13 residues. Here the CDR3 DNA reads TGTGCCAGCAGCGCTCGTAGTTCCTACGAGCAGTACTTC. This encodes CASSARSSYEQYF.

There are a few counts of this clone. This chain uses TRBV5-4 with TRBJ2-1; 9 bases map to TRBD2. From germline, CDR1 is SGHNT and CDR2 YYREEE (reference sequence). This CDR3 has 17 residues. V gave up 0 bases and J gave up 2 bases; unmatched junction bases: 6. CDR3 protein: CASSLDLGGGAYNEQFF. CDR3 DNA: TGTGCCAGCAGCTTGGATCTGGGCGGGGGGGCCTACAATGAGCAGTTCTTC.

J is TRBJ2-1 and V is TRBV6-5; D unclear. Trimming shortened V by 2 bases and J by 0 bases, and 8 bases separated the two germline ends. The CDR3 covers 15 residues. Germline V gene lookup returns CDR1 MNHEY and CDR2 SVGAGI. The CDR3 DNA reads TGTGCCAGCAGTTACCGGCAGAGCTCCTACAATGAGCAGTTCTTC. Amino acids: CASSYRQSSYNEQFF.

The chain joins TRBV19 to TRBJ1-5; D unclear. Germline V gene data show CDR1 as LNHDA and CDR2 as SQIVND (reference sequence). V lost 7 bases, J lost 6 bases, and 13 bases lay in between. This CDR3 is 13 amino acids long. CDR3 loop: CASMTSSLQPQHF. The DNA of the CDR3 is TGTGCCAGTATGACGAGTTCGCTTCAGCCCCAGCATTTT.

The table lists this clone with a few counts. The rearrangement links TRBV30 to TRBJ1-2; D remains ambiguous. This CDR3 has 11 residues. V lost 1 base to trimming and J lost 4 bases, with 4 bases between them. Per the germline V gene, CDR1 is GTSNPN and CDR2 is SVGIG (reference sequence). The CDR3 reads CAWSDSYGYTF. In nucleotides, the CDR3 is TGTGCCTGGAGTGACAGCTATGGCTACACCTTC.

This sequence joins TRBV7-2 and TRBJ2-2, with D possibly TRBD1 on 5 matching bases. V lost 7 bases, J lost 3 bases, and 15 bases lay in between. The CDR3 has 15 amino acids. The germline V gene has CDR1 SGHTA and CDR2 FQGNSA. The CDR3 loop reads CASTLWGVDTGELFF. The CDR3 bases are TGTGCCAGCACCCTATGGGGCGTCGACACCGGGGAGCTGTTTTTT.

This clone has just one count. Other DNA sequences in this sample translate to the same CDR3. The V gene is TRBV14, the J gene TRBJ2-7; D is unclear. The germline CDR1 and CDR2 sequences are SGHDN and FVKESK. The CDR3 has 14 residues. The V and J ends lost 1 base and 2 bases respectively, with 9 bases between them. CDR3 in amino acids: CASSQGAGPYEQYF. The CDR3 nucleotides read TGTGCCAGCAGCCAAGGGGCCGGGCCCTACGAGCAGTACTTC. The whole variable domain, remainder taken from reference TRBV14 and TRBJ2-7, is EAGVTQFPSHSVIEKGQTVTLRCDPISGHDNLYWYRRVMGKEIKFLLHFVKESKQDESGMPNNRFLAERTGGTYSTLKVQPAELEDSGVYFCASSQGAGPYEQYFGPGTRLTVT.

This clone was counted between two and nine times. The chain links TRBV7-8 to TRBJ2-3; the D gene could be TRBD1 or TRBD2 (5 bases each). Germline V gives CDR1 SGHVS, CDR2 FQNEAQ. CDR3 size: 18 residues. The V end lost 1 base, the J end lost 2 bases, and 19 bases lay between the germline ends. CDR3 DNA: TGTGCCAGCAGCTTAGATACCCGGGGCCCCTTGTCCACAGATACGCAGTATTTT. This gives the protein CASSLDTRGPLSTDTQYF.

This clone is a singleton in its sample. The gene calls are TRBV30 and TRBJ1-5; possible D gene TRBD1, 6 bases. This CDR3 is 12 amino acids long. Germline loops: CDR1 GTSNPN, CDR2 SVGIG (reference sequence). Deletions cut 5 bases from V and 4 bases from J, with 9 bases between. The CDR3 bases are TGTGCCTGGGGACAGAAGAATCAGCCCCAGCATTTT. It encodes CAWGQKNQPQHF.

V and J are TRBV5-5 and TRBJ2-7, with D hard to call. This CDR3 has 15 amino acids. V lost 0 bases, J lost 3 bases, and 13 bases lay in between. Per the germline V gene, CDR1 is SGHKS and CDR2 is YYEKEE (reference sequence). This chain's CDR3 is CASSLVEANNYEQYF. CDR3 nucleotides: TGTGCCAGCAGCTTGGTTGAGGCAAACAACTACGAGCAGTACTTC.

The chain combines TRBV13 with TRBJ2-7; the D gene could be TRBD1 or TRBD2 (5 bases each). CDR1 is PRHDT, CDR2 FYEKMQ, per germline (reference sequence). The CDR3 totals 14 residues. Trimming pared 4 bases from V and 2 bases from J, leaving 12 bases between. CDR3 loop: CASSSGPKAYEQYF. CDR3 nucleotide sequence: TGTGCCAGCAGCTCGGGGCCTAAGGCCTACGAGCAGTACTTC.

The chain employs TRBV30 and TRBJ2-5; 8 positions agree with TRBD1. The J call is uncertain, as TRBJ2-7 better fits the DNA end. Germline V CDR1 and CDR2: GTSNPN, SVGIG (reference sequence). CDR3 length equals 13 residues. CDR3: CAWSVGQGYEQYF. The CDR3 nucleotides are TGTGCCTGGAGTGTAGGACAGGGTTACGAGCAGTACTTC.

The DNA of the CDR3 is TGTGCCAGCAGTCCAGGGGATTGGGAGACCCAGTACTTC. Translated: CASSPGDWETQYF. The V call is TRBV2, the J call TRBJ2-5; D is possibly TRBD1 (6 bases). Germline V gene data show CDR1 as SNHLY and CDR2 as FYNNEI. This CDR3 region has 13 residues. V was shortened by 5 bases and J by 5 bases, with 12 bases between the two germline ends. Looking up the rest from reference TRBV2 and TRBJ2-5 gives the full variable domain: EPEVTQTPSHQVTQMGQEVILRCVPISNHLYFYWYRQILGQKVEFLVSFYNNEISEKSEIFDDQFSVERPDGSNFTLKIRSTKLEDSAMYFCASSPGDWETQYFGPGTRLLVL.

V usage is TRBV2 and J usage is TRBJ1-1, with D possibly being TRBD1 (5 bases). The CDR3 runs to 16 residues. CDR1 is SNHLY, CDR2 FYNNEI, per germline. Trimming removed 6 bases from V and 1 base from J, with 18 bases in between. The CDR3 is CASRDQGDGRNTEAFF. CDR3 DNA sequence: TGTGCCAGCAGGGACCAGGGTGACGGGCGGAACACTGAAGCTTTCTTT.

This chain uses TRBV25-1 with TRBJ1-1; possible D gene TRBD1, 5 bases. V was clipped by 7 bases and J by 0 bases, with 24 bases between them. The CDR3 has 18 residues. The germline gives CDR1 MGHDK, CDR2 SYGVNS. The CDR3 DNA reads TGTGCCAGCACCTCGCAGGGCCGGGTTCCGTATATGAACACTGAAGCTTTCTTT. Amino acid sequence: CASTSQGRVPYMNTEAFF.

The chain carries TRBV7-9 and TRBJ2-7; D perhaps matches TRBD1 (5 bases). This CDR3 comprises 16 residues. Trimming took 1 base from V and 0 from J, leaving 13 bases between them. Per germline, CDR1 SEHNR and CDR2 FQNEAQ (reference sequence). The CDR3 sequence: CASSLVGRQSSYEQYF. DNA for the CDR3: TGTGCCAGCAGCTTAGTTGGCAGACAGTCCTCCTACGAGCAGTACTTC. Filled out from reference TRBV7-9 and TRBJ2-7, the complete variable domain reads DTGVSQNPRHKITKRGQNVTFRCDPISEHNRLYWYRQTLGQGPEFLTYFQNEAQLEKSRLLSDRFSAERPKGSFSTLEIQRTEQGDSAMYLCASSLVGRQSSYEQYFGPGTRLTVT.

This rearrangement joins TRBV19 to TRBJ2-1, with D unresolved. Germline V gives CDR1 LNHDA, CDR2 SQIVND (reference sequence). The V end was cut by 7 bases, the J end by 0 bases, with 13 bases between. The length of the CDR3 is 15 residues. The CDR3 loop is CASMGSPSSYNEQFF. CDR3 sequence (DNA): TGTGCCAGTATGGGTTCTCCCAGCTCCTACAATGAGCAGTTCTTC.

A few counts support this clone. This specimen includes other DNA sequences encoding the same CDR3. The V call is TRBV7-3, the J call TRBJ2-3; 10 nucleotides agree with TRBD2. Unmatched junction bases numbered 6, after V lost 5 bases and J lost 4 bases. CDR1 is SGHTA and CDR2 is FQGTGA in the germline V gene. The CDR3 runs to 15 residues. The CDR3 bases are TGTGCCAGCAGCCCCAGCGGGGGGGTTGCAGATACGCAGTATTTT. Translation gives CASSPSGGVADTQYF.

This clone was seen a few times. V usage is TRBV7-9 and J usage is TRBJ2-3; D is undetermined. Trimming took 11 bases from V and 6 from J, leaving 9 bases between them. Germline V gives CDR1 SEHNR, CDR2 FQNEAQ (reference sequence). The CDR3 is 10 amino acids. The CDR3: CALHTDTQYF. CDR3 sequence (DNA): TGTGCCCTACACACTGATACGCAGTATTTT.

The chain is built from TRBV27 and TRBJ1-2, with 9 bases identical to TRBD1. Germline V gene sequence: CDR1 MNHEY, CDR2 SMNVEV (reference sequence). This CDR3 is built from 12 residues. The ends lost 8 bases at V and 2 bases at J; junction bases unmatched: 0. CDR3 DNA: TGTGCCAGCGGACAGGGGAACTATGGCTACACCTTC. Its protein is CASGQGNYGYTF.

The chain recombines TRBV4-3 with TRBJ1-2, with 7 nucleotides matching TRBD1. After removal of 0 bases from V and 2 bases from J, the junction contained 6 bases not matched to a gene. The CDR3 contains 16 residues. Per the germline V gene, CDR1 is LGHNA and CDR2 is YSLEER. In DNA form, the CDR3 reads TGCGCCAGCAGCCAAGATTTTAACAGGGGAAACTATGGCTACACCTTC. Amino acids: CASSQDFNRGNYGYTF.

CDR3 sequence: CAWEQGDGTEAFF. In DNA form, the CDR3 reads TGTGCCTGGGAACAGGGGGATGGGACTGAAGCTTTCTTT. The chain has TRBV30 and TRBJ1-1; the match to TRBD1 covers 8 bases. Looked up from germline, CDR1 is GTSNPN and CDR2 is SVGIG (reference sequence). The CDR3 totals 13 residues. V was clipped by 5 bases and J by 5 bases; unmatched bases: 7.

The chain carries TRBV6-5 and TRBJ1-1; D is unresolved. The germline V and J ends were trimmed by 2 bases and 0 bases, with 10 bases remaining between them. The germline CDR1 and CDR2 sequences are MNHEY and SVGAGI. The CDR3 has 15 residues. CDR3 amino acids: CASSYRQTMNTEAFF. CDR3 nucleotide sequence: TGTGCCAGCAGTTACCGTCAGACAATGAACACTGAAGCTTTCTTT.

This clone showed up just a few times. The chain uses TRBV4-2 and TRBJ1-1, with D hard to call. Trimming shortened V by 3 bases and J by 6 bases, and 14 bases separated the two germline ends. The CDR3 is 14 residues long. Germline V gives CDR1 LGHNA, CDR2 YNFKEQ. CDR3 sequence reads: CASSQVLGYSEAFF. The CDR3 region has the DNA TGTGCCAGCAGCCAGGTTTTAGGTTACTCTGAAGCTTTCTTT.

The chain employs TRBV5-6 and TRBJ2-1; 10 nucleotides line up with TRBD2. The CDR3 runs to 17 residues. The V segment lost 2 bases and the J segment 0 bases; nucleotides outside the gene matches: 5. CDR1 and CDR2 (germline): SGHDT, YYEEEE. CDR3 protein: CASSFSTSGFSYNEQFF. The CDR3 DNA reads as TGTGCCAGCAGCTTTTCGACTAGCGGGTTCTCCTACAATGAGCAGTTCTTC.

This clone was picked up one time. The CDR3 DNA reads TGTGCCAGCAGCCAAACGACTCCAGCGGAAGAGCAGTACTTC. Protein: CASSQTTPAEEQYF. The genes are TRBV4-2 and TRBJ2-7; maybe TRBD2 (5 bases). The CDR3 is made up of 14 amino acids. V lost 2 bases to trimming and J lost 7 bases, with 15 bases between them. CDR1 and CDR2 from the germline V gene are LGHNA and YNFKEQ.

The gene calls are TRBV7-2 and TRBJ2-3; possible D gene TRBD2, 5 bases. V was cut by 5 bases and J by 2 bases, with 14 bases left in between. CDR3 length: 15 residues. Germline CDR1 is SGHTA and CDR2 is FQGNSA. CDR3 residues: CASSTPRVSTDTQYF. In DNA, the CDR3 is TGTGCCAGCAGCACTCCGCGGGTGTCCACAGATACGCAGTATTTT.

This chain uses TRBV6-5 with TRBJ1-1; 8 positions agree with TRBD1. This CDR3 is 12 amino acids long. The V segment lost 5 bases and the J segment 8 bases; nucleotides outside the gene matches: 4. CDR1 and CDR2 from the germline V gene are MNHEY and SVGAGI. CDR3 DNA sequence: TGTGCCAGCAGTGCGACAGGGGTGGAAGCTTTCTTT. It specifies CASSATGVEAFF.